These 24 T cell receptor beta chains share one sample of origin, sequenced in a study of molecular identifiers for immune sequencing clone quantification. Using its own MiXCR run on the PCR reads, TCRdb lists one record per CDR3 protein. The sample contains just under 650,000 distinct CDR3 sequences, roughly 21% of which appear only once. Sequenced input: naive CD8+ T cells from blood, with Jurkat cell RNA spiked in. The subset was: FACS-sorted CD8+CD4-CCR7+CD45RA+ naive T cells. These TCRs come from a human donor in good health. Some libraries in this study had Jurkat cell RNA spiked in.

The V call is TRBV11-2, the J call TRBJ1-6, with D uncertain. This CDR3 is 18 amino acids long. V was clipped by 0 bases and J by 2 bases, with 14 bases between them. CDR1 is SGHAT, CDR2 FQNNGV, per germline. As DNA, the CDR3 is TGTGCCAGCAGCTTAGAACCGAAACTTACCACCTATAATTCACCCCTCCACTTT. It translates to CASSLEPKLTTYNSPLHF. Filled out from reference TRBV11-2 and TRBJ1-6, the complete variable domain reads EAGVAQSPRYKIIEKRQSVAFWCNPISGHATLYWYQQILGQGPKLLIQFQNNGVVDDSQLPKDRFSAERLKGVDSTLKIQPAKLEDSAVYLCASSLEPKLTTYNSPLHFGNGTRLTVT.

This clonotype was seen repeatedly, ten times or more. The chain links TRBV14 to TRBJ2-7; TRBD1 agrees at 8 bases. CDR3 size: 15 residues. The V segment lost 4 bases and the J segment 2 bases; nucleotides outside the gene matches: 7. The germline V gene encodes CDR1 SGHDN and CDR2 FVKESK. In DNA, the CDR3 is TGTGCCAGCAGCCCCTTCCTACAGGGGGCCTACGAGCAGTACTTC. Protein product: CASSPFLQGAYEQYF.

This clonotype was seen ten or more times. This chain joins TRBV19 and TRBJ2-7; 9 bases line up with TRBD1. Looked up from germline, CDR1 is LNHDA and CDR2 is SQIVND (reference sequence). This CDR3 is built from 14 residues. Germline trimming cut 7 bases from V and 0 bases from J; bases unmatched to any gene: 4. The CDR3 protein is CASTWTGDSYEQYF. The CDR3 DNA follows: TGTGCCAGTACCTGGACAGGGGACTCCTACGAGCAGTACTTC.

Ten or more counts support this clonotype. The chain joins TRBV7-9 to TRBJ2-4, with D possibly TRBD2 on 5 matching bases. V was clipped by 5 bases and J by 1 base, with 12 bases between them. The CDR3 is 15 residues long. The germline V gene has CDR1 SEHNR and CDR2 FQNEAQ (reference sequence). Here the CDR3 reads CASSRAGEAKNIQYF. The CDR3 nucleotides read TGTGCCAGCAGCCGGGCCGGGGAGGCCAAAAACATTCAGTACTTC.

At least ten counts were recorded for this clonotype. V and J are TRBV29-1 and TRBJ2-3, with no clear D. Germline V gene lookup returns CDR1 SQVTM and CDR2 ANQGSEA. Trimming removed 2 bases from V and 0 bases from J, with 9 bases in between. The CDR3 runs 14 residues. CDR3 nucleotide sequence: TGCAGCGTTGAACGAGACTTTAGCACAGATACGCAGTATTTT. Protein: CSVERDFSTDTQYF.

This clonotype has a count of ten or more. The rearrangement joins TRBV7-9 to TRBJ2-7; D gene ambiguous. Per the germline V gene, CDR1 is SEHNR and CDR2 is FQNEAQ (reference sequence). The CDR3 is made up of 12 amino acids. V was pared by 5 bases and J by 2 bases, with 7 bases between. The DNA of the CDR3 is TGTGCCAGCAGCCGTGAAGCCTACGAGCAGTACTTC. Its protein product is CASSREAYEQYF.

This clonotype was seen many times. The chain links TRBV19 to TRBJ2-7, with D possibly TRBD2 on 6 matching bases. CDR1 and CDR2 from the germline V gene are LNHDA and SQIVND (reference sequence). Trimming removed 4 bases from V and 7 bases from J, with 11 bases in between. The CDR3 spans 12 residues. This chain's CDR3 is CASSTYGTEQYF. In DNA form, the CDR3 reads TGTGCCAGTAGTACATATGGGACTGAGCAGTACTTC.

V usage is TRBV27 and J usage is TRBJ2-7, with TRBD2 identical over 9 bases. From germline, CDR1 is MNHEY and CDR2 SMNVEV (reference sequence). V gave up 5 bases and J gave up 2 bases; unmatched junction bases: 13. The CDR3 is 17 residues long. This CDR3 reads CASSPLATGTSTYEQYF. The CDR3 bases are TGTGCCAGCAGTCCATTGGCCACCGGGACTAGCACCTACGAGCAGTACTTC.

V and J are TRBV12-3 or TRBV12-4 and TRBJ2-6, with TRBD2 matching over 9 bases. The junction had 14 bases not matched to a gene; V was cut back by 3 bases and J by 2 bases. The CDR3 extends over 20 amino acids. DNA of the CDR3: TGTGCCAGCAGTTTGGGGGCGGGGGGGAACCCCCTCCCTGGGGCCAACGTCCTGACTTTC. Encoded protein: CASSLGAGGNPLPGANVLTF.

In this sample, this clonotype turned up many times. V gene TRBV7-2 combines with J gene TRBJ2-7; 8 nucleotides align to TRBD1. The CDR3 extends over 15 amino acids. V lost 5 bases to trimming and J lost 3 bases; unmatched junction nucleotides: 9. The V gene's germline CDR1 is SGHTA and CDR2 FQGNSA. CDR3 in DNA: TGTGCCAGCAGCCCTTGGACAGGGCCGAACTACGAGCAGTACTTC. Amino acid sequence: CASSPWTGPNYEQYF.

This clonotype was observed many times. This chain uses TRBV7-9 with TRBJ2-7, with D perhaps given as TRBD1 or TRBD2 (5 bases each). The V end was cut by 5 bases, the J end by 5 bases, with 22 bases between. From germline, CDR1 is SEHNR and CDR2 FQNEAQ (reference sequence). CDR3 length: 16 residues. CDR3 nucleotides: TGTGCCAGCAGCCCCCCAAGCGGACTGACCAGGGACGAGCAGTACTTC. This gives the protein CASSPPSGLTRDEQYF.

The rearrangement links TRBV20-1 to TRBJ2-5; 8 bases map to TRBD2. Germline trimming cut 6 bases from V and 1 base from J; bases unmatched to any gene: 16. The CDR3 has 17 amino acids. Germline V gives CDR1 DFQATT, CDR2 SNEGSKA (reference sequence). CDR3 nucleotides: TGCAGTGCCAATGACGAGGCGCGGGAGGTGCCCCAAGAGACCCAGTACTTC. The encoded protein is CSANDEAREVPQETQYF.

The table lists this clonotype with a count of one. The chain recombines TRBV9 with TRBJ2-7, with 14 bases fitting TRBD2. Germline trimming cut 3 bases from V and 4 bases from J; bases unmatched to any gene: 6. This CDR3 has 16 amino acids. In germline, CDR1 is SGDLS, CDR2 YYNGEE. The CDR3 DNA reads as TGTGCCAGCAGCGCGGGGGGACTAGCGGGGGAGTACGAGCAGTACTTC. Encoded protein: CASSAGGLAGEYEQYF.

The V and J genes are TRBV12-3 or TRBV12-4 and TRBJ1-2; D unclear. Trimming removed 3 bases at V and 2 bases at J, with 13 bases between. The CDR3 is 15 residues long. In DNA, the CDR3 is TGTGCCAGCAGTTTGGGATGGGCGGGAAACTATGGCTACACCTTC. Protein: CASSLGWAGNYGYTF.

This chain uses TRBV30 with TRBJ1-5; D uncertain. The CDR3 contains 13 residues. Trimming took 0 bases from V and 5 from J, leaving 8 bases between them. Germline CDR1 GTSNPN, CDR2 SVGIG (reference sequence). The CDR3 reads CAWSVNSYQPQHF. DNA for the CDR3: TGTGCCTGGAGTGTAAACTCTTATCAGCCCCAGCATTTT.

This clonotype was counted ten times or more. This chain links TRBV20-1 with TRBJ2-3; the match to TRBD2 covers 9 bases. The J segment lost 2 bases and the V segment lost 2 bases, leaving 8 bases of the junction unmatched. CDR3 length: 16 amino acids. From germline, CDR1 is DFQATT and CDR2 SNEGSKA (reference sequence). The CDR3 nucleotides read TGCAGTGCTAGATTGGCGGGCGGGGGGGCCACAGATACGCAGTATTTT. Translation: CSARLAGGGATDTQYF.

This clonotype was counted only a few times. The chain employs TRBV4-1 and TRBJ2-7; D tentatively reads TRBD1 or TRBD2 (5 bases each). CDR3 size: 15 residues. Germline loops: CDR1 MGHRA, CDR2 YSYEKL. Trimming removed 5 bases at V and 3 bases at J, with 17 bases between. This CDR3 is CASSKLRDGYYEQYF. The CDR3 bases are TGCGCCAGCAGCAAACTCCGGGACGGCTACTACGAGCAGTACTTC.

Notes on this clonotype: The junction and the germline gene differ at one end; a read error may be behind it. This chain's CDR3 is CATTHRGRGQEAQYF. CDR3 coding DNA: TGTGCCACCACTCACAGGGGAAGGGGACAAGAGGCCCAGTACTTC. The chain couples TRBV15 to TRBJ2-5, with 7 bases identical to TRBD1. CDR1 and CDR2 (germline): LNHNV, YYDKDF (reference sequence). This CDR3 is built from 15 residues.

J is TRBJ2-2 and V is TRBV6-2 or TRBV6-3; the D gene is possibly TRBD2 (5 bases). The germline CDR1 and CDR2 sequences are MNHEY and SVGEGT. The germline V and J ends were trimmed by 5 bases and 1 base, with 20 bases remaining between them. This CDR3 has 18 amino acids. CDR3 coding DNA: TGTGCCAGCAGTCTCCTTCCCTGGAGCGGAGGGAACACCGGGGAGCTGTTTTTT. Its protein is CASSLLPWSGGNTGELFF.

The chain employs TRBV12-3 or TRBV12-4 and TRBJ1-2; 7 bases match TRBD1. V dropped 3 bases and J dropped 8; count of bases not matched to a gene: 6. The CDR3 sequence is 13 residues long. The CDR3 loop reads CASSFPGGGGYTF. CDR3 nucleotide sequence: TGTGCCAGCAGTTTTCCAGGGGGTGGAGGCTACACCTTC.

This chain links TRBV19 with TRBJ2-7; the D call may be TRBD1 or TRBD2 (5 bases each). CDR1 and CDR2 from the germline V gene are LNHDA and SQIVND (reference sequence). The V end was cut by 4 bases, the J end by 2 bases, with 15 bases between. This CDR3 comprises 15 residues. CDR3 in DNA: TGTGCCAGTAGTACCTCACTAGGACAAGCCTACGAGCAGTACTTC. Its protein product is CASSTSLGQAYEQYF.

This clonotype was recorded at least ten times. This chain links TRBV5-6 with TRBJ1-5, with unresolved D. Trimming stripped 1 base from V and 7 bases from J, with 12 bases between. This CDR3 is built from 14 residues. Per the germline V gene, CDR1 is SGHDT and CDR2 is YYEEEE. DNA of the CDR3: TGTGCCAGCAGCTTGAGTGTGGGGAAGCAGCCCCAGCATTTT. It encodes CASSLSVGKQPQHF.

This clonotype was found many times. The chain couples TRBV5-1 to TRBJ2-3, with 8 bases matching TRBD2. The CDR3 is 16 amino acids. The ends lost 1 base at V and 2 bases at J; junction bases unmatched: 6. CDR1 and CDR2 from the germline V gene are SGHRS and YFSETQ. The CDR3 protein is CASSLYGGGATDTQYF. CDR3 DNA sequence: TGCGCCAGCAGCTTGTACGGGGGGGGCGCCACAGATACGCAGTATTTT.

This clonotype has just one count. Given a much more abundant clone one base away, this may be a read error. The V call is TRBV20-1, the J call TRBJ2-3; D is uncertain. The CDR3 is 10 amino acids. The ends were cut back, 6 bases at V and 4 bases at J, with 5 bases in the middle. Germline CDR1 reads DFQATT; CDR2 reads SNEGSKA (reference sequence). CDR3 sequence (DNA): TGCAGTGCCGCCGCAGATACGCAGTATTTT. Protein product: CSAAADTQYF.